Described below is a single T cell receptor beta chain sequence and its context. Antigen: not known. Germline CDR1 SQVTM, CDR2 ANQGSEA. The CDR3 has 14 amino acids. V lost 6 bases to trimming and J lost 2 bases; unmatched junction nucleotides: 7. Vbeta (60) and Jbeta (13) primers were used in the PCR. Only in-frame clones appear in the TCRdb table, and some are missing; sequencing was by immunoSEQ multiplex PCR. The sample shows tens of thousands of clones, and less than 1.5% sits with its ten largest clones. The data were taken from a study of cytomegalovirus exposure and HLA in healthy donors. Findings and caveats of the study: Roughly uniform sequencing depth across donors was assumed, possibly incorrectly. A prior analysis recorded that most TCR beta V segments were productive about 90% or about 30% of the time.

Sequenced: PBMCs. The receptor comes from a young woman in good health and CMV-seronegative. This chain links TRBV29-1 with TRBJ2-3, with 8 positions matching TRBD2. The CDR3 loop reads CSVDSGILTDTQYF. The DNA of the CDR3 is TGCAGCGTGGATAGCGGGATCCTCACAGATACGCAGTATTTT.